This T cell receptor beta chain is drawn from a study of Ad26.COV2.S vaccination and SARS-CoV-2 variants. The repertoire was sequenced with immunoSEQ multiplex PCR; TCRdb's copy has only in-frame clones and lacks some. This table has about 680,000 clones, about 89% appearing once. CDR1 and CDR2 from the germline V gene are SGDLS and YYNGEE. The CDR3 is 16 amino acids. Trimming pared 3 bases from V and 4 bases from J, leaving 14 bases between. Treatment: about 20 received Ad26.COV2.S at low or high dose, single or two shots; 5 received placebo; per-sample allocation not given. The study sampled participants on day 63 after the first vaccine or placebo injection.

Specimen: peripheral blood, collected in a trial of Ad26.COV2.S vaccine versus placebo. The chain has TRBV9 and TRBJ2-6; D might be TRBD1 (6 bases). This clonotype originated in a person between 18 and 65 years old who received the Ad26.COV2.S COVID-19 vaccine or a placebo. CDR3 sequence reads: CASSATQGSGANVLTF. Written as DNA, the CDR3 is TGTGCCAGCAGCGCGACACAGGGTTCCGGGGCCAACGTCCTGACTTTC.